This T cell receptor (beta chain) appears in the sequencing data of a study of Ad26.COV2.S vaccination and SARS-CoV-2 variants. Overall study: This donor came from the COV1001 trial of Ad26.COV2.S.

As for treatment: about 20 received Ad26.COV2.S at low or high dose, single or two shots; 5 received placebo; per-sample allocation not given. Samples came from day 63 after the first vaccine or placebo injection. Germline lookup yields CDR1 SGHDT and CDR2 YYEEEE. V shed 1 base and J shed 3 bases, with 5 bases lying between them. The CDR3 runs 13 residues. Assay used: immunoSEQ multiplex PCR; TCRdb lists only in-frame clones, some missing. The sample gives around 420,000 clones, approximately 88% of which show up once; around 3.6% is in the top ten. The receptor's source is a person aged 18 to 59 who received the Ad26.COV2.S COVID-19 vaccine or a placebo. The chain employs TRBV5-6 and TRBJ1-5; D uncertain. The sequencing here drew on peripheral blood, taken in a trial of Ad26.COV2.S vaccine versus placebo. The DNA of the CDR3 is TGTGCCAGCAGCTTGTCAGACAATCAGCCCCAGCATTTT. Translated: CASSLSDNQPQHF.